The 30 T cell receptor beta chains given below trace back to one sample, sequenced in a study of T cells in Graves' hyperthyroidism and ophthalmopathy. Researchers amplified the TCR beta CDR3 regions from RNA transcripts. A set of HTBI primers served as the primers for a first-round RT-PCR of the TCR CDR3. A single record per CDR3 protein comes from TCRdb applying MiXCR to the multiplex PCR reads. The sample lists some 510,000 distinct CDR3 sequences, 46% occurring once. Source material: peripheral blood or thyroid tissue (not recorded which). The source of these receptors is a woman aged 18-29 years with Graves' hyperthyroidism.

The genes are TRBV29-1 and TRBJ1-1, with 9 bases lining up with TRBD1. The CDR3 spans 15 residues. Trimming removed 5 bases from V and 0 bases from J; junction bases left unmatched: 7. The germline gives CDR1 SQVTM, CDR2 ANQGSEA. CDR3 coding DNA: TGCAGCGTTACGACAGGGGGGGGAATGAACACTGAAGCTTTCTTT. Translation: CSVTTGGGMNTEAFF.

The rearrangement links TRBV19 to TRBJ1-1, with TRBD1 as a possible D gene (6 bases). V lost 7 bases and J 6 bases, leaving 18 bases between the germline ends. CDR3 length: 14 residues. In germline, CDR1 is LNHDA, CDR2 SQIVND (reference sequence). CDR3 residues: CASKAGDRRAEAFF. Here the CDR3 DNA reads TGTGCCAGTAAGGCCGGAGACAGGAGGGCTGAAGCTTTCTTT.

The V call is TRBV20-1, the J call TRBJ1-4; the D gene is possibly TRBD1 (6 bases). Germline V gene sequence: CDR1 DFQATT, CDR2 SNEGSKA (reference sequence). CDR3 size: 13 residues. V was pared by 3 bases and J by 4 bases, with 9 bases between. CDR3 protein: CSASRGGNEKLFF. CDR3 nucleotide sequence: TGCAGTGCTAGTAGGGGGGGTAATGAAAAACTGTTTTTT.

This clonotype was found a few times. The rearrangement links TRBV6-5 to TRBJ1-2; tentatively, D is TRBD1 (5 bases). The CDR3 is made up of 14 amino acids. With 2 bases removed from V and 3 bases from J, the gap between germline ends came to 10 bases. CDR1 and CDR2 (germline): MNHEY, SVGAGI. CDR3 nucleotide sequence: TGTGCCAGCAGTTACATTCAGGGCTACTATGGCTACACCTTC. This gives the protein CASSYIQGYYGYTF.

V usage is TRBV7-2 and J usage is TRBJ1-1; 9 bases map to TRBD1. The V gene end was trimmed by 6 bases and the J gene end by 9 bases; junction bases not matched to a gene: 8. The CDR3 is 13 residues long. Germline loops: CDR1 SGHTA, CDR2 FQGNSA. The CDR3 DNA follows: TGTGCCAGCAGACCACCGGGACAGGGTAAAGCTTTCTTT. Translation: CASRPPGQGKAFF.

The chain couples TRBV20-1 to TRBJ2-7; D possibly corresponds to TRBD2 (6 bases). The germline gives CDR1 DFQATT, CDR2 SNEGSKA (reference sequence). CDR3 length equals 16 residues. The V end was cut by 1 base, the J end by 4 bases, with 20 bases between. CDR3 coding DNA: TGCAGTGCTAGAGTCTTCGGGACGGGAGAGGCGTACGAGCAGTACTTC. Translation gives CSARVFGTGEAYEQYF.

This clonotype was counted ten times or more. The V and J genes are TRBV2 and TRBJ2-7; 8 bases match TRBD1. V gave up 5 bases and J gave up 5 bases; unmatched junction bases: 5. The CDR3 runs to 13 residues. Germline V gene sequence: CDR1 SNHLY, CDR2 FYNNEI. CDR3 loop: CASSPQGAHEQYF. In DNA form, the CDR3 reads TGTGCCAGCAGTCCCCAGGGGGCCCACGAGCAGTACTTC.

The V gene is TRBV12-5, the J gene TRBJ1-2; no clear D gene. Per the germline V gene, CDR1 is LGHNT and CDR2 is FRNRAP. Trimming took 3 bases from V and 4 from J, leaving 9 bases between them. The CDR3 runs to 13 residues. The CDR3 is CASGLQTSYGYTF. CDR3 in DNA: TGTGCTAGTGGTTTACAGACTTCCTATGGCTACACCTTC.

The table lists this clonotype with a few counts. The chain combines TRBV7-9 with TRBJ1-5; 9 nucleotides line up with TRBD1. Germline CDR1 is SEHNR and CDR2 is FQNEAQ (reference sequence). The CDR3 totals 14 residues. Unmatched junction bases numbered 8, after V lost 6 bases and J lost 8 bases. The CDR3 sequence: CASSPGQGGEPQHF. CDR3 DNA: TGTGCCAGCAGTCCGGGACAGGGTGGGGAGCCCCAGCATTTT.

Concerning this clonotype: Possible read error: a much larger clone is one base away. V and J are TRBV10-3 and TRBJ2-7; D perhaps matches TRBD2 (5 bases). CDR1 ENHRY and CDR2 SYGVKD come from the germline V gene. Trimming stripped 5 bases from V and 2 bases from J, with 13 bases between. There are 14 residues in the CDR3. The CDR3 bases are TGTGCCATCAGTCTGAGGGAGACCACCTACGAGCAGTACTTC. Translated, it gives CAISLRETTYEQYF.

The table lists this clonotype with a few counts. The chain links TRBV10-3 to TRBJ1-5; D not certain. V lost 0 bases and J lost 2, with 14 bases in between. CDR1 is ENHRY, CDR2 SYGVKD, per germline. The CDR3 totals 17 residues. The CDR3 DNA is TGTGCCATCAGTGAGTCGGGCACCCGCATGGGCAATCAGCCCCAGCATTTT. Translation gives CAISESGTRMGNQPQHF.

This clonotype was recorded many times. This sequence joins TRBV29-1 and TRBJ2-7, with D maybe TRBD2 (6 bases). Germline V gene data show CDR1 as SQVTM and CDR2 as ANQGSEA. The CDR3 extends over 12 amino acids. Trimming stripped 4 bases from V and 5 bases from J, with 12 bases between. The DNA of the CDR3 is TGCAGCGTTGGTCAGGGAGGCGACGAGCAGTACTTC. Amino acid sequence: CSVGQGGDEQYF.

The chain employs TRBV6-2 or TRBV6-3 and TRBJ2-7; D uncertain. CDR1 MNHEY and CDR2 SVGEGT come from the germline V gene. The CDR3 length is 12 residues. The V and J ends lost 2 bases and 3 bases respectively, with 5 bases between them. Here the CDR3 DNA reads TGTGCCAGCAGTTACGGTATCTACGAGCAGTACTTC. The encoded protein is CASSYGIYEQYF.

Of note for this clonotype: The junction departs from the called germline gene at one end, perhaps through a read error. J is TRBJ1-5 and V is TRBV29-1; TRBD1 aligns across 7 bases. CDR3 length: 13 residues. Germline CDR1 and CDR2: SQVTM and ANQGSEA. The CDR3 reads CAWSTTGRGPQHF. CDR3 sequence (DNA): TGTGCCTGGAGTACGACAGGGAGGGGGCCCCAGCATTTT.

Ten or more counts support this clonotype. The chain uses TRBV10-3 and TRBJ2-7; possibly TRBD1 for D (5 bases). The CDR3 runs 13 residues. The V and J ends lost 7 bases and 0 bases respectively, with 10 bases between them. Germline V gene lookup returns CDR1 ENHRY and CDR2 SYGVKD. CDR3 nucleotides: TGTGCCATCATGGGGCCAGACTCCTACGAGCAGTACTTC. It encodes CAIMGPDSYEQYF.

V and J are TRBV29-1 and TRBJ2-2; weak D call: TRBD1 (6 bases). The germline CDR1 and CDR2 sequences are SQVTM and ANQGSEA. Trimming cost V 0 bases and J 2 bases, with 13 bases left between them. The CDR3 consists of 16 residues. Written as DNA, the CDR3 is TGCAGCGTTGAAGAGGGGGCGGACAAAAACACCGGGGAGCTGTTTTTT. Protein sequence: CSVEEGADKNTGELFF.

The J gene is TRBJ2-5, the V gene TRBV25-1, with D unclear. The CDR3 totals 13 residues. Trimming removed 9 bases from V and 5 bases from J, with 16 bases in between. In germline, CDR1 is MGHDK, CDR2 SYGVNS. CDR3 amino acids: CASSIVGRETQYF. CDR3 DNA sequence: TGTGCCAGTAGTATTGTGGGAAGGGAGACCCAGTACTTC.

The V call is TRBV5-4, the J call TRBJ2-7, with D possibly matching TRBD2 (7 bases). Trimming left V 5 bases short and J 3 bases short, with 15 bases between. The CDR3 is 14 residues long. Germline CDR1 is SGHNT and CDR2 is YYREEE (reference sequence). CDR3 protein: CASSREDSGYEQYF. CDR3 DNA: TGTGCCAGCAGTCGGGAGGACAGCGGCTACGAGCAGTACTTC.

V and J are TRBV2 and TRBJ2-7; 9 bases agree with TRBD1. Germline CDR1 and CDR2: SNHLY and FYNNEI. The CDR3 is 15 residues long. With V trimmed by 5 bases and J by 2 bases, 7 bases remained unmatched. This CDR3 is CASSKPGQGTYEQYF. For the CDR3, the DNA is TGTGCCAGCAGTAAGCCGGGACAGGGAACCTACGAGCAGTACTTC.

In this sample, this clonotype turned up many times. V and J are TRBV7-9 and TRBJ2-7; TRBD1 might be the D (5 bases). CDR1 and CDR2 (germline): SEHNR, FQNEAQ (reference sequence). The CDR3 is 12 residues long. V lost 8 bases and J 0 bases, leaving 8 bases between the germline ends. DNA for the CDR3: TGTGCCAGCGCTCAGGGCTCCTACGAGCAGTACTTC. Translation gives CASAQGSYEQYF. The complete variable domain, with remaining parts taken from reference TRBV7-9 and TRBJ2-7, reads DTGVSQNPRHKITKRGQNVTFRCDPISEHNRLYWYRQTLGQGPEFLTYFQNEAQLEKSRLLSDRFSAERPKGSFSTLEIQRTEQGDSAMYLCASAQGSYEQYFGPGTRLTVT.

This clonotype was picked up a small number of times. CDR3 DNA sequence: TGTGCCAGTAGCGCGCTAGCGGCCGACCAAGAGACCCAGTACTTC. Encoded protein: CASSALAADQETQYF. V usage is TRBV19 and J usage is TRBJ2-5; 7 nucleotides agree with TRBD2. The CDR3 contains 15 residues. Germline loops: CDR1 LNHDA, CDR2 SQIVND (reference sequence). V lost 6 bases and J lost 0; bases outside the gene matches: 7.

In its sample, this clonotype was seen once. The chain joins TRBV9 to TRBJ2-7, with TRBD2 matching over 11 bases. The junction had 8 bases not matched to a gene; V was cut back by 3 bases and J by 0 bases. Germline V lookup: CDR1 SGDLS, CDR2 YYNGEE. CDR3 size: 17 residues. For the CDR3, the DNA is TGTGCCAGCAGCGCCGGGACTAGCGGTTGGAGCTCCTACGAGCAGTACTTC. This gives the protein CASSAGTSGWSSYEQYF. The full variable domain, with the rest looked up from reference TRBV9 and TRBJ2-7, is DSGVTQTPKHLITATGQRVTLRCSPRSGDLSVYWYQQSLDQGLQFLIQYYNGEERAKGNILERFSAQQFPDLHSELNLSSLELGDSALYFCASSAGTSGWSSYEQYFGPGTRLTVT.

In this sample, this clonotype turned up a few times. The chain has TRBV24-1 and TRBJ2-6; 12 bases are shared with TRBD1. The CDR3 is made up of 19 amino acids. CDR1 and CDR2 from the germline V gene are KGHDR and SFDVKD. The V segment lost 3 bases and the J segment 4 bases; nucleotides outside the gene matches: 9. CDR3 amino acids: CATSDAPGQGAEGANVLTF. CDR3 nucleotide sequence: TGTGCCACCAGTGATGCCCCGGGACAGGGGGCGGAGGGGGCCAACGTCCTGACTTTC.

The table lists this clonotype with a few counts. A much larger clonotype is one base distant, so this may be a read error. This chain links TRBV6-5 with TRBJ2-5; 13 nucleotides line up with TRBD2. The CDR3 runs to 16 residues. Germline V gene data show CDR1 as MNHEY and CDR2 as SVGAGI. The CDR3 nucleotides read TGTGCCATCAGTGGAGGGGGACTAGCGGGAACGGAGACCCAGTACTTC. Its translation: CAISGGGLAGTETQYF.

Note on this clonotype: Given a much more abundant clone one base away, this may be a read error. The rearrangement joins TRBV7-3 to TRBJ1-1, with D tentatively TRBD1 (5 bases). CDR1 is SGHTA and CDR2 is FQGTGA in the germline V gene. The CDR3 spans 13 residues. V shed 2 bases and J shed 6 bases, with 10 bases lying between them. The CDR3 sequence: CASSLGGAAEAFF. The DNA for the CDR3 is TGTGCCAGCAGCTTAGGCGGGGCCGCTGAAGCTTTCTTT.

In this sample, this clonotype turned up a few times. This CDR3 is CASTKGAEQYGYTF. The CDR3 DNA reads TGTGCCAGCACCAAGGGGGCAGAACAGTATGGCTACACCTTC. The chain uses TRBV2 and TRBJ1-2; 7 bases line up with TRBD1. Losses at the gene ends were 7 bases for V and 5 bases for J; bases not matched to a gene: 10. The CDR3 is made up of 14 amino acids. Germline V gives CDR1 SNHLY, CDR2 FYNNEI.

The chain employs TRBV5-1 and TRBJ2-5; 7 nucleotides line up with TRBD2. Unmatched junction bases numbered 7, after V lost 0 bases and J lost 5 bases. The CDR3 runs 15 residues. Germline CDR1 SGHRS, CDR2 YFSETQ. The CDR3 DNA reads TGCGCCAGCAGCTTGGAGGCGGGAGCGGGCGAGACCCAGTACTTC. It encodes CASSLEAGAGETQYF.

This clonotype was counted many times. Here the CDR3 DNA reads TGTGCCAGCAGCTCCCTGGAGGGCACTGAAGCTTTCTTT. Translated: CASSSLEGTEAFF. The chain employs TRBV7-3 and TRBJ1-1; D is undetermined. This CDR3 spans 13 amino acids. Germline V gene data show CDR1 as SGHTA and CDR2 as FQGTGA. Between the trimmed V and J ends, which lost 4 bases and 4 bases, there was a span of 10 bases. Filled out from reference TRBV7-3 and TRBJ1-1, the complete variable domain reads GAGVSQTPSNKVTEKGKYVELRCDPISGHTALYWYRQSLGQGPEFLIYFQGTGAADDSGLPNDRFFAVRPEGSVSTLKIQRTERGDSAVYLCASSSLEGTEAFFGQGTRLTVV.

As regards this clonotype: Possible read error: a much larger clone is one base away. It is likely a read error, because the conserved phenylalanine at the end of the CDR3 is missing. The chain uses TRBV7-3 and TRBJ2-7; D is possibly TRBD1 (6 bases). Germline V gene sequence: CDR1 SGHTA, CDR2 FQGTGA. Deletions cut 10 bases from V and 7 bases from J, with 8 bases between. The CDR3 loop spans 9 amino acids. As DNA, the CDR3 is TGTGCCACAGGGACAGAGCAGTACTCC. Its protein is CATGTEQYS.

V usage is TRBV7-6 and J usage is TRBJ1-3; D call uncertain. V dropped 3 bases and J dropped 4 bases, with 10 bases sitting between them. This CDR3 contains 14 residues. CDR1 is SGHVS and CDR2 is FNYEAQ in the germline V gene. CDR3 residues: CASSFDTLGNTIYF. DNA of the CDR3: TGTGCCAGCAGCTTCGACACGTTAGGAAACACCATATATTTT.